These 2 T cell receptor beta chains share one sample of origin, sequenced in a study of shared clonotypes between healthy human individuals. CD8 cells classed as naive were CD45RO-negative and positively selected for CCR7, excluding terminally differentiated effector memory CD45RA+ cells. TCRdb keeps only in-frame clones here, not all; method: immunoSEQ multiplex PCR. The profile covers about 2.1 million clones, with 90% to 95% appearing a single time and 1.5% to 2% taken by the ten largest. The sample consisted of naive CD8+ T cells from PBMCs. These receptors were obtained from a young man in good health. Some clones in this sample may be carry-over from other donors' samples.

J is TRBJ2-5 and V is TRBV5-4, with D possibly matching TRBD1 (6 bases). Germline CDR1 and CDR2: SGHNT and YYREEE (reference sequence). The CDR3 runs 19 residues. The V end was cut by 0 bases, the J end by 0 bases, with 21 bases between. The CDR3 loop reads CASSLGQEAIGRYQETQYF. DNA for the CDR3: TGTGCCAGCAGCTTGGGACAGGAGGCTATCGGGCGGTACCAAGAGACCCAGTACTTC.

This clone was recorded once. The genes are TRBV28 and TRBJ1-5, with 7 bases matching TRBD1. J gave up 7 bases and V 10 bases, and 13 bases lay outside the gene matches. The CDR3 is 14 amino acids. Germline V gene sequence: CDR1 MDHEN, CDR2 SYDVKM. The chain's CDR3 is CATVTGSVWQPQHF. DNA of the CDR3: TGTGCCACCGTGACAGGGTCGGTTTGGCAGCCCCAGCATTTT.